A selection of T cell receptor beta chains follows, all from one sample in a study of T cell responses to AZD1222 COVID-19 vaccine. Sequencing was performed with immunoSEQ multiplex PCR; in TCRdb, only in-frame clones are kept and a portion is missing. Of approximately 110,000 clones listed, 88% are singletons. The specimen was peripheral blood, collected on day 0 of AZD1222 vaccination. Receptors originate from an adult in good health. The CDR3 runs from the conserved cysteine through the conserved F or W. A D gene is named only where the DNA matches it firmly. Some rows mark clone size as missing; the rest say once, few, many or name a class of expanded clone.

CDR3aa | CDR3nt | d_gene | v_gene | abundance | j_gene
CASSSLGRAYGYTF | TGTGCCAGCAGCTCCTTGGGACGGGCCTATGGCTACACCTTC | NA | TRBV7-2 | NA | TRBJ1-2
CAISAGQQQETQYF | TGTGCCATCAGTGCAGGACAGCAACAAGAGACCCAGTACTTC | NA | TRBV10-3 | NA | TRBJ2-5
CASSFLSQGADGYTF | TGTGCCAGCAGCTTTCTATCCCAGGGGGCGGATGGCTACACCTTC | TRBD1 | TRBV7-2 | NA | TRBJ1-2
CATLLNEKLFF | TGTGCCACACTATTGAATGAAAAACTGTTTTTT | NA | TRBV28 | NA | TRBJ1-4
CASTKGAEGTEAFF | TGCGCCAGCACAAAGGGGGCGGAAGGCACTGAAGCTTTCTTT | TRBD1 | TRBV5-1 | once | TRBJ1-1
CASSLGFSGGLQPQHF | TGTGCCAGCAGCTTGGGCTTCAGCGGGGGGCTTCAGCCCCAGCATTTT | NA | TRBV5-5 | NA | TRBJ1-5
CASSLVDRGNEQYF | TGTGCCAGCAGCTTGGTGGACAGGGGCAACGAGCAGTACTTC | TRBD1 | TRBV5-4 | NA | TRBJ2-7
CASSLPSRERGNQPQHF | TGTGCCAGCAGCTTACCCTCCAGGGAAAGGGGCAATCAGCCCCAGCATTTT | NA | TRBV7-8 | NA | TRBJ1-5
CASSESVVQGGSYGYTF | TGCGCCAGCAGTGAGTCGGTGGTCCAGGGCGGGAGCTATGGCTACACCTTC | NA | TRBV10-2 | NA | TRBJ1-2
CASSRDRDDSYEQYF | TGTGCCAGCAGTCGGGACAGGGACGACTCCTACGAGCAGTACTTC | TRBD1 | TRBV6-5 | NA | TRBJ2-7
CASSETGAENYGYTF | TGTGCCAGCAGCGAGACAGGCGCTGAGAACTATGGCTACACCTTC | NA | TRBV7-9 | NA | TRBJ1-2
CASSMGQLNTEAFF | TGTGCCAGTAGTATGGGACAGTTGAACACTGAAGCTTTCTTT | TRBD1 | TRBV19 | NA | TRBJ1-1
CAISESGEVTEAFF | TGTGCCATCAGTGAGTCGGGGGAGGTCACTGAAGCTTTCTTT | NA | TRBV10-3 | NA | TRBJ1-1
CASSLDEGGGYTF | TGTGCCAGCAGCTTAGACGAGGGAGGTGGCTACACCTTC | NA | TRBV11-2 | NA | TRBJ1-2